This T cell receptor (beta chain) was sequenced for a study of early T cells in non-severe SARS-CoV-2 infection. The wider study: Sequenced bulk RNA came from whole blood that was unsorted, and chains were unpaired.

Germline V gene data show CDR1 as MNHNY and CDR2 as SVGAGI (reference sequence). Trimming left V 5 bases short and J 3 bases short, with 11 bases between. CDR3 length equals 14 residues. Study results and limitations: VDJdb-based annotation leaned toward anti-spike CD8 responses and missed private and CD4 specificities.

In its sample, this clonotype was seen a few times. Its antigen is unidentified. Unique molecular identifiers tagged individual cDNA molecules. In TCRdb, the 5' RACE reads were re-called with MiXCR into one record per CDR3 protein. Of approximately 56,000 distinct CDR3 sequences listed, more than 9% are singletons. J is TRBJ2-1 and V is TRBV6-6; D is unresolved. The clonotype was recovered from an adult who was a healthcare worker with PCR-confirmed SARS-CoV-2 infection or an uninfected control (not recorded which). Sequencing used whole blood. DNA of the CDR3: TGTGCCAGCAGTCCTCCCGGCGGCTACAATGAGCAGTTCTTC. It codes for CASSPPGGYNEQFF.